Listed below are T cell receptor beta chains from one sample, sequenced in a study of T-cell memory formation after mild COVID-19. TCRdb analysed the 5' RACE reads with MiXCR anew, one entry per CDR3 protein. The sample records around 180,000 distinct CDR3 sequences, about a sixth being singletons. The specimen sequenced was PBMCs or a T cell subset sorted from them (not recorded which). The receptor source for this set is an adult woman who had mild COVID-19 (a few samples of this study predate the infection). Cell type and time point are not known. The CDR3 runs from the conserved cysteine through the conserved F or W. D genes are given only for firm matches. The size of a clone is reported for some rows only, either as once, few or many, or as a class for expanded clones.

V	D	size	J	CDR3
TRBV29-1	-	few	TRBJ1-2	CSVVGRGNGYTF
TRBV9	TRBD2	-	TRBJ2-3	CASSEGLAGYARTDTQYF
TRBV12-3/TRBV12-4	-	many	TRBJ2-1	CASSFGGGATEQFF
TRBV5-1	TRBD2	-	TRBJ2-3	CASSSAGATDTQYF
TRBV24-1	TRBD1	few	TRBJ2-2	CATSDFGYRDRGRGELFF
TRBV18	TRBD1	-	TRBJ2-7	CASSPGLGQGFFDFYEQYF
TRBV7-6	-	few	TRBJ2-3	CASSFVRVDGSEDTQYF
TRBV10-3	TRBD1	few	TRBJ1-4	CAISESDRGREKLFF
TRBV5-1	-	-	TRBJ2-1	CASSPTGTYSYNEQFF
TRBV4-1	-	-	TRBJ1-2	CASSPGTTLPGYGYTF
TRBV12-3/TRBV12-4	-	-	TRBJ2-1	CASSRDLSSEQFF
TRBV7-3	-	-	TRBJ2-1	CASSPTPDNEQFF
TRBV7-9	-	few	TRBJ2-7	CASSYPTRGYEQYF
TRBV6-1	-	-	TRBJ2-7	CALRQPAATLYEQYF
TRBV5-1	-	-	TRBJ2-3	CASSLGGNSDTQYF
TRBV3-1	-	few	TRBJ2-3	CASTYSSGTDTQYF
TRBV9	-	few	TRBJ2-3	CASSVVNEDTQYF
TRBV4-2	-	-	TRBJ1-5	CASSQERSSNQPQHF
TRBV7-3	TRBD2	-	TRBJ2-2	CASSSTSGAGELFF
TRBV19	-	-	TRBJ2-1	CASTPSGVLGNEQFF
TRBV12-3/TRBV12-4	TRBD2	few	TRBJ2-1	CASGHSRLAGVEQFF
TRBV5-1	-	few	TRBJ1-1	CASSLVRGTTEAFF
TRBV3-1	-	-	TRBJ2-7	CASSRQSYEQYF
TRBV24-1	TRBD1	-	TRBJ2-1	CATSDWGTGFDEQFF
TRBV5-1	-	-	TRBJ2-7	CASSSGLVLDYEQYF
TRBV29-1	-	-	TRBJ1-1	CSVATLTELNTEAFF
TRBV12-3/TRBV12-4	-	few	TRBJ2-1	CASRLGGTGNEQFF
TRBV5-4	-	few	TRBJ2-5	CASNLAGNQETQYF
TRBV6-6	TRBD1	few	TRBJ2-7	CASSQTGKRSYEQYF
TRBV20-1	TRBD2	-	TRBJ2-2	CSARDVLAGGPGELFF
TRBV6-5	-	-	TRBJ1-2	CASSLAGLYGYTF
TRBV7-9	-	few	TRBJ1-2	CASSLGSGHLFQPYGYTF
TRBV19	TRBD2	few	TRBJ2-2	CASSLRGVAGGANTGELFF
TRBV7-2	-	-	TRBJ2-2	CASAPRTTRTGELFF
TRBV6-6	TRBD2	-	TRBJ2-3	CASSYFGLAASGTDTQYF
TRBV24-1	TRBD1	-	TRBJ1-2	CATSETGGEDDGYTF
TRBV6-5	TRBD1	few	TRBJ1-2	CASSSPGTGDYGYTF
TRBV30	-	-	TRBJ2-6	CAWSRTVSSGANVLTF
TRBV6-6	TRBD1	-	TRBJ1-5	CASSSGQADSNQPQHF
TRBV5-1	-	many	TRBJ2-1	CASRNYNEQFF
TRBV5-1	-	few	TRBJ2-1	CASSPTSIREQFF
TRBV2	-	-	TRBJ2-6	CASSYLSSGANVLTF
TRBV7-2	-	few	TRBJ2-1	CASSLNWNEQFF
TRBV6-1	TRBD1	-	TRBJ2-2	CASRTGTGGSTGELFF
TRBV2	-	few	TRBJ2-7	CASSERASDGQYF
TRBV12-3/TRBV12-4	-	few	TRBJ2-1	CASSLTGAVNEQFF